The 7 T cell receptor beta chains listed next were all sequenced from one sample in a study of blood T cell repertoires in COVID-19. The method was immunoSEQ multiplex PCR; TCRdb's version includes in-frame clones alone and lacks a portion of them. The sample shows some 500,000 clones, roughly 90% of them seen only once. The sequencing input was PBMCs or T cells enriched from blood (not recorded which). Source of these receptors: a woman aged 40 to 49 who had recovered from COVID-19.

The V and J genes are TRBV24-1 and TRBJ1-2; D unclear. V was trimmed by 5 bases and J by 8 bases, leaving 8 bases between them. Germline V gene sequence: CDR1 KGHDR, CDR2 SFDVKD. The CDR3 runs to 11 residues. The CDR3 region is CATSGREGYTF. DNA for the CDR3: TGTGCCACCAGTGGAAGGGAGGGCTACACCTTC.

This chain uses TRBV12-3 or TRBV12-4 with TRBJ2-1, with TRBD1 as a possible D gene (5 bases). The CDR3 has 12 residues. Trimming shortened V by 3 bases and J by 8 bases, and 8 bases separated the two germline ends. CDR3 nucleotides: TGTGCCAGCAGTTTTGACAGAGATGAGCAGTTCTTC. Translated, it gives CASSFDRDEQFF.

About this clone: The identical CDR3 is also encoded by other nucleotide sequences in the sample. This sequence joins TRBV9 and TRBJ1-2; 8 bases fit TRBD1. CDR3 size: 15 residues. After removal of 0 bases from V and 5 bases from J, the junction contained 6 bases not matched to a gene. The V gene's germline CDR1 is SGDLS and CDR2 YYNGEE. The CDR3, as DNA: TGTGCCAGCAGCGTAGACCCAGGGGGCACTTATGGCTACACCTTC. It translates to CASSVDPGGTYGYTF.

This clone was found once. This chain connects TRBV18 to TRBJ2-1, with 7 positions matching TRBD2. Germline values: CDR1 KGHSH, CDR2 LQKENI. After removal of 6 bases from V and 8 bases from J, the junction contained 10 bases not matched to a gene. CDR3 length: 14 amino acids. CDR3 region: CASSPGRVYDEQFF. The CDR3 DNA reads TGTGCCAGCTCTCCAGGGAGGGTTTACGATGAGCAGTTCTTC.

This chain links TRBV19 with TRBJ2-7, with TRBD1 matching 7 bases. Per the germline V gene, CDR1 is LNHDA and CDR2 is SQIVND (reference sequence). This CDR3 is built from 14 residues. Trimming removed 10 bases from V and 3 bases from J; junction bases left unmatched: 12. The CDR3 sequence: CATQGVGTDYEQYF. The CDR3 nucleotides read TGTGCCACCCAGGGGGTCGGGACCGACTACGAGCAGTACTTC.

The V call is TRBV7-2, the J call TRBJ2-5, with 7 bases aligning to TRBD1. This CDR3 comprises 15 residues. Losses at the gene ends were 5 bases for V and 5 bases for J; bases not matched to a gene: 11. Germline V lookup: CDR1 SGHTA, CDR2 FQGNSA. DNA for the CDR3: TGTGCCAGCAGCAACCCCGGACAGGTCGGGGAGACCCAGTACTTC. Residues: CASSNPGQVGETQYF.

The rearrangement joins TRBV10-2 to TRBJ1-2; 8 bases are shared with TRBD1. Germline values: CDR1 WSHSY, CDR2 SAAADI. J gave up 4 bases and V 5 bases, and 6 bases lay outside the gene matches. The CDR3 is 14 residues long. The CDR3: CASSPRQGPYGYTF. The CDR3 DNA reads as TGCGCCAGCAGTCCCAGACAGGGGCCCTATGGCTACACCTTC.